Given below is one TCR beta chain in context. Its matching antigen is unknown. The data originate from a study of graft-versus-host responses after intestinal transplantation. Study findings and constraints: Marrow from the recipient contained GvH clones, some of which had appeared first in ileum or blood.

TCRdb keeps only in-frame clones here, not all; method: immunoSEQ multiplex PCR. The top ten clones hold approximately 0.4% of a sample with about 59,000 clones, about 94% of them seen once. J gave up 6 bases and V 1 base, and 0 bases lay outside the gene matches. Germline-derived CDR1 and CDR2 are SGHTA and FQGNSA. The CDR3 is 13 residues long. This TCR came from a human donor who was the organ donor for an intestinal transplant. This sample comprised unstimulated CD4+ T cells sorted from spleen or lymph node cells, obtained before transplant. J is TRBJ2-1 and V is TRBV7-2, with TRBD2 matching over 7 bases. CDR3 DNA sequence: TGTGCCAGCAGCTTAGGGACTAGCAATGAGCAGTTCTTC. Translation gives CASSLGTSNEQFF.